This paragraph covers one T cell receptor beta chain sequence. Under the authors' procedure: Estimation of nucleated cell counts was performed using reference gene primer amplification. Clones were sequenced by immunoSEQ multiplex PCR, and TCRdb holds only the in-frame ones, with some missing. That table is the source of V, J and clone size, and D and trimming were worked out from the DNA. Here the sample spans roughly 380,000 clones, approximately 90% being singletons. The Seattle patients joined while their infection was active and were tracked longitudinally afterward. This entry comes from a study of blood T cell repertoires in COVID-19. On the study more broadly: Both acute and convalescent COVID-19 samples were obtained from the United States, Italy and Spain. T cells, B-cell-depleted T cells, or PBMCs supplied cDNA or gDNA.

The CDR3 covers 12 residues. Germline-derived CDR1 and CDR2 are KGHDR and SFDVKD. Unmatched junction bases numbered 7, after V lost 9 bases and J lost 12 bases. This rearrangement joins TRBV24-1 to TRBJ2-3, with 11 bases that match TRBD2. The TCR comes from a woman aged 40 to 49 with COVID-19, enrolled during active disease. Sequenced input: peripheral blood. The CDR3 reads CATGLAGGEQYF. In nucleotides, the CDR3 is TGTGCCACCGGCTTAGCGGGAGGGGAACAGTATTTT.